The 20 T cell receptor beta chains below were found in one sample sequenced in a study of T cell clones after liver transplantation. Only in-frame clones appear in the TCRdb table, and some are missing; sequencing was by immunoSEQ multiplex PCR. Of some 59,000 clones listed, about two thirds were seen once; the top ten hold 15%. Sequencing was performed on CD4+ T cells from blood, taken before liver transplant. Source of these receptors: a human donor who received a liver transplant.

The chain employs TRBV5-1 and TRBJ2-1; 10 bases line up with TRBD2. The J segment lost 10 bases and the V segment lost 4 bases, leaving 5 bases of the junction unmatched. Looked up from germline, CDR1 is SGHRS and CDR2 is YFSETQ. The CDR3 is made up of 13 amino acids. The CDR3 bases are TGCGCCAGCAGCATTAGCGGGGGGTTAGAGCAGTTCTTC. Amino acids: CASSISGGLEQFF.

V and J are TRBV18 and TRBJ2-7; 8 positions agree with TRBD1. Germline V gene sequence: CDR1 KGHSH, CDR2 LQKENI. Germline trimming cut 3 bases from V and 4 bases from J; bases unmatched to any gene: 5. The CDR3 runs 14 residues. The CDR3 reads CASSPRTGSYEQYF. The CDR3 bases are TGTGCCAGCTCACCCCGGACAGGGAGTTACGAGCAGTACTTC.

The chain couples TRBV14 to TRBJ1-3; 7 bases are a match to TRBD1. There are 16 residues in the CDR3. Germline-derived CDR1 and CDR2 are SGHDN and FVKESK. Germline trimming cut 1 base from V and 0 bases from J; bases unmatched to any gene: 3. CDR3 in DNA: TGTGCCAGCAGCCAAGGAGGGGGCTACTCTGGAAACACCATATATTTT. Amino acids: CASSQGGGYSGNTIYF.

CDR3 DNA sequence: TGTGCCAGCAGCCAAGAAGCCCCTCAGGTGGCCCCTTACAATGAGCAGTTCTTC. Translation gives CASSQEAPQVAPYNEQFF. The J gene is TRBJ2-1, the V gene TRBV4-2; D uncertain. Germline CDR1 is LGHNA and CDR2 is YNFKEQ. The CDR3 runs 18 residues. With 0 bases removed from V and 4 bases from J, the gap between germline ends came to 19 bases.

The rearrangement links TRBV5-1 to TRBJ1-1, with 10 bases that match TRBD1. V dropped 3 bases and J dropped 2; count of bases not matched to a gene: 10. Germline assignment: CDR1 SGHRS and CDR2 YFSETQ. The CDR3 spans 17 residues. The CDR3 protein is CASSSNPGTGANTEAFF. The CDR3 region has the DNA TGCGCCAGCAGCTCGAACCCCGGGACAGGGGCCAACACTGAAGCTTTCTTT.

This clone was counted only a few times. The CDR3 coding sequence is TGTGCCAGCAGCCCACACAGGGGCTATCAGGGTACGCAGTATTTT. It translates to CASSPHRGYQGTQYF. This chain connects TRBV14 to TRBJ2-3, with 7 nucleotides matching TRBD1. V was clipped by 4 bases and J by 8 bases; unmatched bases: 12. Germline V gene sequence: CDR1 SGHDN, CDR2 FVKESK. The CDR3 has 15 residues. The variable domain in full, with the rest retrieved from reference TRBV14 and TRBJ2-3, is EAGVTQFPSHSVIEKGQTVTLRCDPISGHDNLYWYRRVMGKEIKFLLHFVKESKQDESGMPNNRFLAERTGGTYSTLKVQPAELEDSGVYFCASSPHRGYQGTQYFGPGTRLTVL.

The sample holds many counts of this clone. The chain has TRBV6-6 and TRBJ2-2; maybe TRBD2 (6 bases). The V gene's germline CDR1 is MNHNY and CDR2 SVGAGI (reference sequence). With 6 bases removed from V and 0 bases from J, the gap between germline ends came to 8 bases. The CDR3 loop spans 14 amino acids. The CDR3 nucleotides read TGTGCCAGCAGCTGGGACTCGAACACCGGGGAGCTGTTTTTT. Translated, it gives CASSWDSNTGELFF.

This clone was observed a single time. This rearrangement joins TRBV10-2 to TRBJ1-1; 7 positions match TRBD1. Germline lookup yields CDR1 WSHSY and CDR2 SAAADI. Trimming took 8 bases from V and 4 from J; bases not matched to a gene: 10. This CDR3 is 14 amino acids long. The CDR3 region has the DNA TGCGCCAGCCGGGACAGCCAGCGAGCCACTGAAGCTTTCTTT. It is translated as CASRDSQRATEAFF.

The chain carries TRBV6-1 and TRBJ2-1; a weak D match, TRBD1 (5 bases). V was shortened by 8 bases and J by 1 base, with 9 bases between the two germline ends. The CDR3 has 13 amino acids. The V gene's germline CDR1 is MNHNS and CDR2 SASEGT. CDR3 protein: CASCKGSYNEQFF. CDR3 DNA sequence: TGTGCCAGCTGCAAGGGGTCCTACAATGAGCAGTTCTTC.

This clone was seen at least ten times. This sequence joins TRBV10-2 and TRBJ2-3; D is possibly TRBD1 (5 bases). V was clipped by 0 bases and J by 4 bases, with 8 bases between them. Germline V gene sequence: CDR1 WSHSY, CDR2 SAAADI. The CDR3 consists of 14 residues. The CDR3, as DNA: TGCGCCAGCAGTGAGTCTGCCAGGGCAGATACGCAGTATTTT. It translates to CASSESARADTQYF.

For the CDR3, the DNA is TGTGCCAGCAGTCCCCTTGACAGCTATGGCTACACCTTC. It is translated as CASSPLDSYGYTF. V and J are TRBV2 and TRBJ1-2, with a weak D call TRBD1 (5 bases). The CDR3 extends over 13 amino acids. Germline lookup yields CDR1 SNHLY and CDR2 FYNNEI. Trimming stripped 5 bases from V and 4 bases from J, with 11 bases between.

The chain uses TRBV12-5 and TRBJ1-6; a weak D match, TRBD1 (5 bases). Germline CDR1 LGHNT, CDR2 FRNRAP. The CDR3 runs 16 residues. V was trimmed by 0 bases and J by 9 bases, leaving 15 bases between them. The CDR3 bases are TGTGCTAGTGGTTTGGTAACAGCAGGGCCGGGTTCACCCCTCCACTTT. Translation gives CASGLVTAGPGSPLHF.

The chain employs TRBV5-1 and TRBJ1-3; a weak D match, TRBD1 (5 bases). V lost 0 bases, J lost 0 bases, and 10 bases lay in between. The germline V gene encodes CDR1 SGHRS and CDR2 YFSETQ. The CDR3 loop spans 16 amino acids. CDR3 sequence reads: CASSLAGHRSGNTIYF. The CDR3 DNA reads TGCGCCAGCAGCTTGGCCGGACACCGCTCTGGAAACACCATATATTTT.

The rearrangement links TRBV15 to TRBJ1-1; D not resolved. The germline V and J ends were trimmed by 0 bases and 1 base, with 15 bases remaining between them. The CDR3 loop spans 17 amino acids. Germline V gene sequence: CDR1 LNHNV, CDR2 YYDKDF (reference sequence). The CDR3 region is CATSRDPSRYQNTEAFF. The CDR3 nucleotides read TGTGCCACCAGCAGAGACCCAAGCCGATATCAGAACACTGAAGCTTTCTTT.

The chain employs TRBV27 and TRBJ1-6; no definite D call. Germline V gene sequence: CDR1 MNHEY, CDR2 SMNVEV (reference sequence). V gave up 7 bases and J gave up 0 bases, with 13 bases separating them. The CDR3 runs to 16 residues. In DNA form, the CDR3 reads TGTGCCAGCACCTCGGGAGCAAGCTCCTATAATTCACCCCTCCACTTT. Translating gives CASTSGASSYNSPLHF.

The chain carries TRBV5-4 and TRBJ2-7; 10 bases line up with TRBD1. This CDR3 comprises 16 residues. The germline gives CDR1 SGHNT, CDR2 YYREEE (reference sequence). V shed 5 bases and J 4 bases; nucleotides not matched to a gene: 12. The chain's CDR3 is CASRPDRGNSQYEQYF. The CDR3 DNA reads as TGTGCCAGCAGACCGGACAGGGGGAACTCCCAATACGAGCAGTACTTC.

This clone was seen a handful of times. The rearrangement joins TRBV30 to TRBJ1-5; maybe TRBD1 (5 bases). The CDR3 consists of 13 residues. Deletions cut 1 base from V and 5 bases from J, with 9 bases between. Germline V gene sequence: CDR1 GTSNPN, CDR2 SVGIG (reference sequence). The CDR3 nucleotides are TGTGCCTGGAGTGCCAGGGAGGATCAGCCCCAGCATTTT. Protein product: CAWSAREDQPQHF.

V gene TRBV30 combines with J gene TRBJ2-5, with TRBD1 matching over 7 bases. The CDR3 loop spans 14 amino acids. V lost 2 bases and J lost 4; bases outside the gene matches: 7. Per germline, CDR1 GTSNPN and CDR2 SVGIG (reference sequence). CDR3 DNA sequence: TGTGCCTGGAGTTCAACAGGGGTGGTAGAGACCCAGTACTTC. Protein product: CAWSSTGVVETQYF.

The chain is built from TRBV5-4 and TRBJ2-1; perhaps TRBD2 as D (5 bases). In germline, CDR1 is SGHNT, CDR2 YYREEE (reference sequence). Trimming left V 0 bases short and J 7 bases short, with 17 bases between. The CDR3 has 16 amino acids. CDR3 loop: CASSLAQRNRGNEQFF. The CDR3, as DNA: TGTGCCAGCAGCTTGGCTCAACGAAACCGGGGTAATGAGCAGTTCTTC.

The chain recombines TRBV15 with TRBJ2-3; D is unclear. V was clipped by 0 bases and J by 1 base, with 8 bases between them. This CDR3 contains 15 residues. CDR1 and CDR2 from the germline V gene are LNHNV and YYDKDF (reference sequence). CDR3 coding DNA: TGTGCCACCAGCAGAGATCTAATAGGCACAGATACGCAGTATTTT. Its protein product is CATSRDLIGTDTQYF.